The present TCR beta chain was sequenced within a study of blood T cell repertoires in COVID-19. Study-wide context: Material from acute and convalescent COVID-19 was sourced from the United States, Italy and Spain. PBMCs, B-cell-depleted T cells, or T cells provided the cDNA or gDNA that made up the material.

Original processing methods: Reference gene primer amplification gave estimated nucleated cell counts. Clones were read by immunoSEQ multiplex PCR, and TCRdb kept only the in-frame ones, dropping some. Clonal size and the V and J genes are those of that table, whereas D and trimming came from the DNA. Of around 37,000 clones listed, just under 75% are singletons. Per the germline V gene, CDR1 is SNHLY and CDR2 is FYNNEI. CDR3 length: 14 residues. V was pared by 6 bases and J by 0 bases, with 4 bases of the junction left unmatched. The clonotype originates from a man aged 65 to 85 with COVID-19, enrolled during active disease. The sequenced material came from peripheral blood. The chain employs TRBV2 and TRBJ1-2; 7 bases match TRBD1. This chain's CDR3 is CASSAGTANYGYTF. The CDR3 nucleotides are TGTGCCAGCAGCGCCGGGACAGCTAACTATGGCTACACCTTC.